This TCR beta chain was recovered during a study of blood T cell repertoires in COVID-19. Study-wide background: The United States, Italy and Spain supplied acute and convalescent COVID-19 samples. Sources were T cells, B-cell-depleted T cells, or PBMCs; the material itself was cDNA or gDNA.

This clone came up once. The CDR3 is 17 amino acids. V gave up 4 bases and J gave up 0 bases, with 13 bases separating them. Germline CDR1 reads MGHRA; CDR2 reads YSYEKL. Original methodology: Reference gene primer amplification yielded estimated nucleated cell counts. Profiling relied on immunoSEQ multiplex PCR, and the TCRdb table lists in-frame clones only, not all of them. From that table come the V and J calls and clone size; the DNA was used to work out D and trimming. This repertoire shows 250,000 to 350,000 clones, roughly four fifths found once; its top ten account for more than 15%. Patients of the Seattle cohort, enrolled during active infection, were followed longitudinally.

The genes are TRBV4-1 and TRBJ1-6; TRBD1 is a possible D gene (6 bases). Sequencing was carried out using peripheral blood. The clonotype originates from a person between 65 and 80 years old with COVID-19, enrolled during active disease. In DNA, the CDR3 is TGCGCCAGCAGCCGGCCCACAGGGAGCTCCTATAATTCACCCCTCCACTTT. This translates into CASSRPTGSSYNSPLHF.